The T cell receptor beta chain under discussion was sequenced for a study of T cell responses to AZD1222 COVID-19 vaccine. This CDR3 contains 14 residues. The V end lost 0 bases, the J end lost 8 bases, and 11 bases lay between the germline ends. Germline CDR1 is LGHDT and CDR2 is YNNKEL (reference sequence). About this clone: The antigen is unknown.

The table came from immunoSEQ multiplex PCR; TCRdb's copy has only in-frame clones and leaves some out. This table holds 80,000 or so clones, 70% to 90% found once. Study-wide points: Among spike-specific TCRs, nearly half reportedly target unmutated variant regions.

The chain has TRBV3-1 (or the pseudogene TRBV3-2) and TRBJ1-3; D perhaps matches TRBD1 (5 bases). This sample comprised peripheral blood, obtained on day 0 of AZD1222 vaccination. This receptor was obtained from an adult in good health. The CDR3, as DNA: TGTGCCAGCAGCCAAGATTTTGACAGAGACACCATATATTTT. Protein sequence: CASSQDFDRDTIYF.